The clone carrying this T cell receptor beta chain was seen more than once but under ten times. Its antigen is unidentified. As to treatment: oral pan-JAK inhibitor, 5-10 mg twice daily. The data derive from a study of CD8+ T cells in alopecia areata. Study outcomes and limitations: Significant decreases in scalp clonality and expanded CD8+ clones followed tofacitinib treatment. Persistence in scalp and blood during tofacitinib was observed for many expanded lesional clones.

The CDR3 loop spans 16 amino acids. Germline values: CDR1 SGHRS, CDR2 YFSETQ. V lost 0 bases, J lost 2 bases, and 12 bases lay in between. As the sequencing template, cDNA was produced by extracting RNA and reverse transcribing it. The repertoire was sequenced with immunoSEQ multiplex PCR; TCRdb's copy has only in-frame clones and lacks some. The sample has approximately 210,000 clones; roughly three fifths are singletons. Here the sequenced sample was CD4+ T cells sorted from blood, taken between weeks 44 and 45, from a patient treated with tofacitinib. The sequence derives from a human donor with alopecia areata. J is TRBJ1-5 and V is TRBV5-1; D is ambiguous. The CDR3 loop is CASSLGVGSGNQPQHF. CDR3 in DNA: TGCGCCAGCAGCTTGGGGGTGGGGAGCGGCAATCAGCCCCAGCATTTT.